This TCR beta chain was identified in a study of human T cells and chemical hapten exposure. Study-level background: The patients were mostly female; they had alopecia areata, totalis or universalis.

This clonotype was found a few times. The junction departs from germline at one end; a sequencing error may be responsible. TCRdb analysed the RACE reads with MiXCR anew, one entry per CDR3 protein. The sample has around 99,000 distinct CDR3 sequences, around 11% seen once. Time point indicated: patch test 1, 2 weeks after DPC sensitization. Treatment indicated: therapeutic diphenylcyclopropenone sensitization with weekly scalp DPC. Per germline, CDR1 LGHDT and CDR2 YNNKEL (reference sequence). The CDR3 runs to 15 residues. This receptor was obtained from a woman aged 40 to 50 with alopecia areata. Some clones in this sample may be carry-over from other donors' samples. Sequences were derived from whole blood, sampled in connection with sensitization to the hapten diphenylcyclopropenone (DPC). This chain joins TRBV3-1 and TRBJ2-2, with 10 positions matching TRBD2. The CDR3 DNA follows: TGTGCCAGCAGCTCCACTAGCGGGAACGCCGGGGAGCTGTTTTTT. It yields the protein CASSSTSGNAGELFF.